Following are 26 T cell receptor beta chains from one sample sequenced in a study of cytomegalovirus exposure and HLA in healthy donors. Primers: 60 Vbeta forward and 13 Jbeta reverse. Using immunoSEQ multiplex PCR, the repertoire was profiled, and TCRdb retains in-frame clones only, with some absent. The table lists roughly 120,000 clones, over 65% of them singletons. The sample comprised PBMCs. All receptors come from a man younger than 40 in good health and CMV-seropositive.

This rearrangement joins TRBV5-4 to TRBJ2-5, with 7 bases that match TRBD1. CDR3 size: 14 residues. Germline trimming cut 5 bases from V and 2 bases from J; bases unmatched to any gene: 6. In germline, CDR1 is SGHNT, CDR2 YYREEE (reference sequence). CDR3 DNA sequence: TGTGCCAGCAGACCCCGGGACAGTCAAGAGACCCAGTACTTC. Protein product: CASRPRDSQETQYF.

The gene calls are TRBV28 and TRBJ2-1, with D maybe TRBD2 (5 bases). The CDR3 consists of 12 residues. Germline loops: CDR1 MDHEN, CDR2 SYDVKM. Deletions cut 2 bases from V and 15 bases from J, with 14 bases between. The CDR3 spells CASSLGRTVGFF. CDR3 bases: TGTGCCAGCAGTTTAGGGAGAACGGTAGGGTTCTTC. The full variable domain, in which reference TRBV28 and TRBJ2-1 provide the parts outside the CDR3, is DVKVTQSSRYLVKRTGEKVFLECVQDMDHENMFWYRQDPGLGLRLIYFSYDVKMKEKGDIPEGYSVSREKKERFSLILESASTNQTSMYLCASSLGRTVGFFGPGTRLTVL.

The rearrangement joins TRBV6-6 to TRBJ1-5; D gene unclear. V shed 2 bases and J shed 1 base, with 9 bases lying between them. CDR1 is MNHNY, CDR2 SVGAGI, per germline (reference sequence). The CDR3 has 15 amino acids. The CDR3: CASSYERGSNQPQHF. The CDR3 bases are TGTGCCAGCAGTTACGAGCGAGGGAGCAATCAGCCCCAGCATTTT.

This clone was found once. This rearrangement joins TRBV9 to TRBJ2-5; D might be TRBD1 (5 bases). The ends were cut back, 2 bases at V and 5 bases at J, with 16 bases in the middle. This CDR3 contains 15 residues. The V gene's germline CDR1 is SGDLS and CDR2 YYNGEE. The CDR3 spells CASSVRVAGRETQYF. DNA for the CDR3: TGTGCCAGCAGCGTTCGTGTTGCAGGGCGGGAGACCCAGTACTTC.

This clone was counted only a few times. The gene calls are TRBV19 and TRBJ2-3, with a weak D call TRBD1 (6 bases). Germline V gives CDR1 LNHDA, CDR2 SQIVND (reference sequence). Trimming left V 7 bases short and J 4 bases short, with 24 bases between. The CDR3 has 17 amino acids. The CDR3 sequence is CASIRAGAPGSPDTQYF. The CDR3 bases are TGTGCCAGTATTAGGGCAGGGGCTCCCGGGTCCCCAGATACGCAGTATTTT.

The sample holds one count of this clone. The rearrangement links TRBV4-3 to TRBJ1-2, with TRBD1 matching over 7 bases. V lost 6 bases, J lost 3 bases, and 10 bases stayed unmatched. The V gene's germline CDR1 is LGHNA and CDR2 YSLEER. The CDR3 is 15 residues long. CDR3 region: CASRPGLGGDYGYTF. The CDR3 bases are TGCGCCAGCAGACCTGGGTTAGGGGGCGACTATGGCTACACCTTC.

This clone showed up just once. The V and J genes are TRBV29-1 and TRBJ1-1; no clear D. Trimming left V 7 bases short and J 5 bases short, with 8 bases between. The germline V gene encodes CDR1 SQVTM and CDR2 ANQGSEA. CDR3 length: 10 amino acids. The CDR3 coding sequence is TGCAGCGCAAGGGAGACTGAAGCTTTCTTT. Encoded protein: CSARETEAFF.

The chain joins TRBV30 to TRBJ1-1, with D possibly TRBD1 on 5 matching bases. Germline-derived CDR1 and CDR2 are GTSNPN and SVGIG (reference sequence). Deletions cut 0 bases from V and 5 bases from J, with 13 bases between. The CDR3 covers 14 residues. The CDR3 is CAWSVGVSSTEAFF. DNA of the CDR3: TGTGCCTGGAGTGTAGGGGTATCGAGTACTGAAGCTTTCTTT. Variable domain in full (rest from reference TRBV30 and TRBJ1-1): SQTIHQWPATLVQPVGSPLSLECTVEGTSNPNLYWYRQAAGRGLQLLFYSVGIGQISSEVPQNLSASRPQDRQFILSSKKLLLSDSGFYLCAWSVGVSSTEAFFGQGTRLTVV.

V is TRBV6-5 and J is TRBJ2-3; a weak D match, TRBD2 (5 bases). This CDR3 is built from 14 residues. The V end was cut by 6 bases, the J end by 2 bases, with 12 bases between. Germline loops: CDR1 MNHEY, CDR2 SVGAGI. The CDR3 sequence: CASRRVLYTDTQYF. The DNA of the CDR3 is TGTGCCAGCAGGCGGGTTCTTTACACAGATACGCAGTATTTT.

The chain uses TRBV28 and TRBJ1-2; a possible D gene is TRBD1 (5 bases). Trimming removed 2 bases at V and 4 bases at J, with 5 bases between. This CDR3 region has 12 residues. Germline V gives CDR1 MDHEN, CDR2 SYDVKM. The CDR3 sequence: CASSLQGYGYTF. The CDR3 coding sequence is TGTGCCAGCAGTTTACAGGGCTATGGCTACACCTTC.

This chain connects TRBV7-9 to TRBJ2-1; 9 bases align to TRBD2. The germline V gene encodes CDR1 SEHNR and CDR2 FQNEAQ (reference sequence). The length of the CDR3 is 15 residues. J was trimmed by 6 bases and V by 5 bases; bases with no gene match: 8. DNA for the CDR3: TGTGCCAGCAGCCCGCGGGGGGGCCCAGGCAATGAGCAGTTCTTC. Protein product: CASSPRGGPGNEQFF.

As concerns this clone: One end of the junction fails to match germline, which may point to a read error. The gene calls are TRBV5-4 and TRBJ1-3, with a possible D match to TRBD1 (6 bases). Germline V gene data show CDR1 as SGHNT and CDR2 as YYREEE (reference sequence). This CDR3 is built from 17 residues. CDR3 nucleotides: TGTGCCAGCACCGAGGGGGGGGGCCCAAACTCTGGAAGCACCATATATTTT. Encoded protein: CASTEGGGPNSGSTIYF.

The rearrangement links TRBV6-4 to TRBJ2-2; possibly TRBD1 for D (5 bases). Trimming shortened V by 6 bases and J by 5 bases, and 10 bases separated the two germline ends. Germline-derived CDR1 and CDR2 are MRHNA and SNTAGT. The CDR3 has 13 amino acids. CDR3 region: CASRQGETGELFF. DNA of the CDR3: TGTGCCAGCAGGCAGGGCGAAACCGGGGAGCTGTTTTTT.

V gene TRBV5-1 combines with J gene TRBJ2-1, with 9 bases aligning to TRBD2. The V gene end was trimmed by 2 bases and the J gene end by 6 bases; junction bases not matched to a gene: 9. The CDR3 has 16 amino acids. The germline CDR1 and CDR2 sequences are SGHRS and YFSETQ. CDR3 region: CASSLGPGLATNEQFF. Written as DNA, the CDR3 is TGCGCCAGCAGCTTAGGCCCCGGACTAGCGACCAATGAGCAGTTCTTC.

The chain joins TRBV18 to TRBJ2-1; TRBD2 matches 11 bases. Germline V gene lookup returns CDR1 KGHSH and CDR2 LQKENI. V lost 3 bases and J lost 0; bases outside the gene matches: 13. The CDR3 totals 20 residues. CDR3 bases: TGTGCCAGCTCACCTACCAGGCGGCTAGCGGGGGGCCTCTCCTACAATGAGCAGTTCTTC. This codes for CASSPTRRLAGGLSYNEQFF.

The CDR3, as DNA: TGTGCCAGCAGCTTAGATCAAACGGCAGGGCAACGGCAGTACTTC. Residues: CASSLDQTAGQRQYF. The V and J genes are TRBV11-2 and TRBJ2-7; a weak D match, TRBD1 (5 bases). The CDR3 has 15 amino acids. V dropped 0 bases and J dropped 9 bases, with 18 bases sitting between them. Germline loops: CDR1 SGHAT, CDR2 FQNNGV.

The chain joins TRBV25-1 to TRBJ1-5; TRBD1 aligns across 7 bases. This CDR3 has 13 residues. The germline gives CDR1 MGHDK, CDR2 SYGVNS. J gave up 5 bases and V 5 bases, and 3 bases lay outside the gene matches. The CDR3 sequence is CASSSRGDQPQHF. CDR3 in DNA: TGTGCCAGCAGTAGCAGGGGGGATCAGCCCCAGCATTTT. Drawing the rest from reference TRBV25-1 and TRBJ1-5, the complete variable domain is EADIYQTPRYLVIGTGKKITLECSQTMGHDKMYWYQQDPGMELHLIHYSYGVNSTEKGDLSSESTVSRIRTEHFPLTLESARPSHTSQYLCASSSRGDQPQHFGDGTRLSIL.

The chain has TRBV9 and TRBJ1-3; 7 bases match TRBD1. V shed 0 bases, J shed 2 bases, and the junction held 5 bases outside the gene matches. This CDR3 spans 16 amino acids. Looked up from germline, CDR1 is SGDLS and CDR2 is YYNGEE. The CDR3 DNA reads as TGTGCCAGCAGCGTAGTTCCACAGGGGACTGGAAACACCATATATTTT. This gives the protein CASSVVPQGTGNTIYF.

The chain recombines TRBV9 with TRBJ1-1; 9 bases align to TRBD1. CDR3 length equals 15 residues. The germline V gene encodes CDR1 SGDLS and CDR2 YYNGEE. V lost 4 bases to trimming and J lost 4 bases; unmatched junction nucleotides: 8. The DNA for the CDR3 is TGTGCCAGCAGCTTAACGACAGGGGGGGCCACTGAAGCTTTCTTT. Amino acid sequence: CASSLTTGGATEAFF.

In nucleotides, the CDR3 is TGTGCCAGCAGTGAAAGGGGCAGGGGTTATGGCTACACCTTC. It is translated as CASSERGRGYGYTF. The chain employs TRBV6-5 and TRBJ1-2; perhaps TRBD1 as D (6 bases). Germline loops: CDR1 MNHEY, CDR2 SVGAGI. The V gene lost 5 bases and the J gene lost 5 bases, with 15 bases spanning the gap. This CDR3 is 14 amino acids long.

This chain links TRBV10-3 with TRBJ2-3; TRBD2 agrees at 8 bases. Germline CDR1 and CDR2: ENHRY and SYGVKD. This CDR3 comprises 18 residues. With V trimmed by 3 bases and J by 0 bases, 11 bases remained unmatched. In DNA form, the CDR3 reads TGTGCCATCAGTGATGGGAGCGGGGGTTACCGTAGCACAGATACGCAGTATTTT. This encodes CAISDGSGGYRSTDTQYF.

In its sample, this clone was seen a few times. The sample holds other DNA sequences that translate to the same CDR3. V usage is TRBV7-3 and J usage is TRBJ1-1, with a weak D call TRBD1 (5 bases). CDR3 length: 14 amino acids. Germline V gene lookup returns CDR1 SGHTA and CDR2 FQGTGA. Between the trimmed V and J ends, which lost 0 bases and 3 bases, there was a span of 8 bases. The CDR3 DNA sequence: TGTGCCAGCAGCTTAACGTCGGGGGACACTGAAGCTTTCTTT. As protein: CASSLTSGDTEAFF.

The rearrangement links TRBV19 to TRBJ2-7, with TRBD1 matching over 11 bases. With V trimmed by 4 bases and J by 2 bases, 4 bases remained unmatched. CDR3 length: 15 residues. In germline, CDR1 is LNHDA, CDR2 SQIVND (reference sequence). CDR3 coding DNA: TGTGCCAGTAGTAGTGGGACAGGGGGGACCTACGAGCAGTACTTC. This codes for CASSSGTGGTYEQYF.

The genes are TRBV9 and TRBJ1-2; D may be TRBD1 (5 bases). The CDR3 is 14 amino acids. Germline CDR1 SGDLS, CDR2 YYNGEE. V lost 0 bases to trimming and J lost 6 bases, with 12 bases between them. In DNA, the CDR3 is TGTGCCAGCAGCGTAGAGGGCAGGGCTCATGGCTACACCTTC. This gives the protein CASSVEGRAHGYTF.

This clone was seen more than once but under ten times. The chain is built from TRBV10-3 and TRBJ2-1; 8 bases are a match to TRBD1. Germline V gene sequence: CDR1 ENHRY, CDR2 SYGVKD. With 6 bases clipped from V and 7 bases from J, the junction kept 8 bases outside the gene matches. CDR3 length: 14 residues. As DNA, the CDR3 is TGTGCCATCAGGAGAGTACAGGGGGAGAATGAGCAGTTCTTC. It translates to CAIRRVQGENEQFF.

The table lists this clone with a few counts. The chain joins TRBV19 to TRBJ1-5; 7 bases align to TRBD1. V gave up 5 bases and J gave up 5 bases; unmatched junction bases: 15. Germline V gives CDR1 LNHDA, CDR2 SQIVND (reference sequence). This CDR3 has 17 amino acids. CDR3 in DNA: TGTGCCAGTAGTCTTCATCCGCGACAGGGTCTATATCAGCCCCAGCATTTT. Protein product: CASSLHPRQGLYQPQHF.